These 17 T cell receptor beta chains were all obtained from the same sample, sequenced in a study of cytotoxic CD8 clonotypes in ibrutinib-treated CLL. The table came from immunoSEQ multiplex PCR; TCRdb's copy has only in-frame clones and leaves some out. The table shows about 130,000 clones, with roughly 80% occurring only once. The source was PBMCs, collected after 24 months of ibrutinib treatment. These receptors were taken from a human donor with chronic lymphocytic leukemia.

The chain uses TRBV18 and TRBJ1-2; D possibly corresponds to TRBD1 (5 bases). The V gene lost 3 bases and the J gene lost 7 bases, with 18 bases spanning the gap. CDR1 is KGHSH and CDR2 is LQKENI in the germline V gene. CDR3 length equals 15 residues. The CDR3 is CASSPAGEVSFGYTF. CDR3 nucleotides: TGTGCCAGCTCACCGGCGGGGGAGGTTAGTTTTGGCTACACCTTC.

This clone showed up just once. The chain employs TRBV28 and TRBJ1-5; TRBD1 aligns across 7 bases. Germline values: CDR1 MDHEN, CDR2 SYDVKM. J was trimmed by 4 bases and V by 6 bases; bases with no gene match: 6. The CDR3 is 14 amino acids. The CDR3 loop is CASRLPDRNQPQHF. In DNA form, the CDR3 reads TGTGCCAGCAGACTCCCGGACAGGAATCAGCCCCAGCATTTT.

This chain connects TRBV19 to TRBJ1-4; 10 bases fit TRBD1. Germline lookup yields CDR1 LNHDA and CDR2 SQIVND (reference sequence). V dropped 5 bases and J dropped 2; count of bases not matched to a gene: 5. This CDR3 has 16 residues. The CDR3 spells CASSLGQGGTNEKLFF. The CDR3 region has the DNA TGTGCCAGTAGTCTCGGACAGGGGGGGACTAATGAAAAACTGTTTTTT. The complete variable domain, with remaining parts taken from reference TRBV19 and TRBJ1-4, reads DGGITQSPKYLFRKEGQNVTLSCEQNLNHDAMYWYRQDPGQGLRLIYYSQIVNDFQKGDIAEGYSVSREKKESFPLTVTSAQKNPTAFYLCASSLGQGGTNEKLFFGSGTQLSVL.

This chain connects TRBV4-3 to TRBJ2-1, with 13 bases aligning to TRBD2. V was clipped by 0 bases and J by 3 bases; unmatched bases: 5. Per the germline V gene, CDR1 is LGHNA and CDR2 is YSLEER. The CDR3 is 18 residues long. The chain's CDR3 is CASSQDRLAGGNYNEQFF. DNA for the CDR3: TGCGCCAGCAGCCAAGATCGACTAGCGGGGGGTAACTACAATGAGCAGTTCTTC.

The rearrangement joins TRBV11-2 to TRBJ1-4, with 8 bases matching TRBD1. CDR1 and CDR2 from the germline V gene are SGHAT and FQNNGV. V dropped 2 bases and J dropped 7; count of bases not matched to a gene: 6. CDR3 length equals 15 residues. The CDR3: CASSLSSDRAEKLFF. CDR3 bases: TGTGCCAGCAGCTTATCTTCGGACAGGGCTGAAAAACTGTTTTTT.

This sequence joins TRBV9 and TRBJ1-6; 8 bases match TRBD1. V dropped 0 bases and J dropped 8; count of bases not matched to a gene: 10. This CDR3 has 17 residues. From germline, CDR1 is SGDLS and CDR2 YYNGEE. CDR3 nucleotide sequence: TGTGCCAGCAGCGTAGGGACAGGGATTGAGGGTGATTCACCCCTCCACTTT. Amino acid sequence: CASSVGTGIEGDSPLHF.

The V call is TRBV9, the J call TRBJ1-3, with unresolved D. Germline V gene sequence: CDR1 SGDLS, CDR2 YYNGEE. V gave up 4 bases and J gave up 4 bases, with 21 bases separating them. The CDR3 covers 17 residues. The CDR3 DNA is TGTGCCAGCAGCCCTGCGACCCTAAACTCGTTCGGAAACACCATATATTTT. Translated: CASSPATLNSFGNTIYF.

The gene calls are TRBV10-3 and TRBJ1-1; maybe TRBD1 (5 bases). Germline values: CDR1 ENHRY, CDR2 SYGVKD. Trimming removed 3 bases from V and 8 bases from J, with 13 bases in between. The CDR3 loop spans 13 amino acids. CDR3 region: CAISDPTDWEAFF. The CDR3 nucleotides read TGTGCCATCAGTGACCCGACAGATTGGGAAGCTTTCTTT.

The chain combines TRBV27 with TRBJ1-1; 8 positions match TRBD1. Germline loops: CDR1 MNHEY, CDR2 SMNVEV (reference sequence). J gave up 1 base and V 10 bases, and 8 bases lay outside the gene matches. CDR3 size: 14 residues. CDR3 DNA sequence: TGTGCCACCCGACAGGGGACGGCGAACACTGAAGCTTTCTTT. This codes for CATRQGTANTEAFF.

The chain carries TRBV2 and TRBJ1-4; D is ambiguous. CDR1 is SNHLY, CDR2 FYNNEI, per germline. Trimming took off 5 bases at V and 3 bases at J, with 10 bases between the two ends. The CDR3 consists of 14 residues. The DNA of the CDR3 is TGTGCCAGCAGTTTAGGTTCTGCTAATGAAAAACTGTTTTTT. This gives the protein CASSLGSANEKLFF.

CDR3 residues: CASSLWGPSGNTIYF. The CDR3 DNA sequence: TGTGCCAGCAGCTTATGGGGCCCCTCTGGAAACACCATATATTTT. J is TRBJ1-3 and V is TRBV7-9; a weak D match, TRBD1 (5 bases). Trimming took 2 bases from V and 0 from J, leaving 8 bases between them. Germline assignment: CDR1 SEHNR and CDR2 FQNEAQ (reference sequence). CDR3 size: 15 residues.

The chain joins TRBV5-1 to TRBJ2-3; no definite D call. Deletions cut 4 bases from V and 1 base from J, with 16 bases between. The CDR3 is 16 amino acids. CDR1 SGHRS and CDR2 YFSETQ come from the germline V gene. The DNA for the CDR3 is TGCGCCAGCAGCCTTGCAGCATCGGGTGGCACAGATACGCAGTATTTT. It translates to CASSLAASGGTDTQYF.

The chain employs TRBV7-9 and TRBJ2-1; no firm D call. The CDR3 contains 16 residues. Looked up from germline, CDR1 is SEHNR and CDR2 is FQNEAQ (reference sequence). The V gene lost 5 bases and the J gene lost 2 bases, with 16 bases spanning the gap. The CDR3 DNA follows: TGTGCCAGCAGCCCCGCTTATCTGGCGACCTACAATGAGCAGTTCTTC. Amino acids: CASSPAYLATYNEQFF. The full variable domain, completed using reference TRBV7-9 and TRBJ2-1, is DTGVSQNPRHKITKRGQNVTFRCDPISEHNRLYWYRQTLGQGPEFLTYFQNEAQLEKSRLLSDRFSAERPKGSFSTLEIQRTEQGDSAMYLCASSPAYLATYNEQFFGPGTRLTVL.

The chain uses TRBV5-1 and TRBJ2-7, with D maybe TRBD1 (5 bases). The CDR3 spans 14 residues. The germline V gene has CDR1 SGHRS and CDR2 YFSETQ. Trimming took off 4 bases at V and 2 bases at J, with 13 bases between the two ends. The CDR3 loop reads CASSSGAATYEQYF. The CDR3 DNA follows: TGCGCCAGCAGCAGTGGGGCGGCCACCTACGAGCAGTACTTC.

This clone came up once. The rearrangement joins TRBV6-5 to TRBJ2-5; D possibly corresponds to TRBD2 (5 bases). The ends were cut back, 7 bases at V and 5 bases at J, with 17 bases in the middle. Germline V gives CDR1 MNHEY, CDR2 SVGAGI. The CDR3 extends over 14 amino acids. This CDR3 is CASTKSGLRETQYF. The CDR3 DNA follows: TGTGCCAGCACCAAGAGCGGCCTCCGGGAGACCCAGTACTTC.

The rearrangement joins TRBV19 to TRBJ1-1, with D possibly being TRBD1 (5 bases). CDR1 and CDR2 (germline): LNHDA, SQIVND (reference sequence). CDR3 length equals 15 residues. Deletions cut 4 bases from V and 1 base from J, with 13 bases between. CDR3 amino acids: CASSNPGWGNTEAFF. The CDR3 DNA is TGTGCCAGTAGTAACCCAGGGTGGGGGAACACTGAAGCTTTCTTT. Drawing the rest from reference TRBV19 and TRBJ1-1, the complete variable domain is DGGITQSPKYLFRKEGQNVTLSCEQNLNHDAMYWYRQDPGQGLRLIYYSQIVNDFQKGDIAEGYSVSREKKESFPLTVTSAQKNPTAFYLCASSNPGWGNTEAFFGQGTRLTVV.

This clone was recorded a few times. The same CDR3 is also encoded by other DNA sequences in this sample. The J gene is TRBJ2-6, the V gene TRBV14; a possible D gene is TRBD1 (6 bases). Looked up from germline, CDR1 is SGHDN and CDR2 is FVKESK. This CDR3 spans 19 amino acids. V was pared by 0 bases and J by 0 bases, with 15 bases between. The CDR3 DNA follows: TGTGCCAGCAGCCAAGAGAGGAACAGGGATAGCTCTGGGGCCAACGTCCTGACTTTC. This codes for CASSQERNRDSSGANVLTF.